This TCR beta chain was identified in a study of multiple sclerosis patients with progressive multifocal leukoencephalopathy. General study findings and limits: Most PML patients had lower entropy, suggesting less diverse TRB repertoires. Before and during natalizumab, the clones expanded at PML already existed.

Points on this clone: Its antigen is currently unknown.

Germline loops: CDR1 MGHRA, CDR2 YSYEKL. This CDR3 is built from 15 residues. The V and J ends lost 6 bases and 0 bases, in that order; junction bases with no gene match: 5. The time point is: before natalizumab initiation. The survey-level immunoSEQ assay was used. Using immunoSEQ multiplex PCR, the repertoire was profiled, and TCRdb retains in-frame clones only, with some absent. This table has about 30,000 clones, around 93% appearing once. Material: PBMCs. The gene calls are TRBV4-1 and TRBJ2-1, with 7 bases fitting TRBD2. The origin of this receptor is a young man with multiple sclerosis. CDR3 sequence: CASRAWGGSYNEQFF. In nucleotides, the CDR3 is TGCGCCAGCAGGGCGTGGGGGGGCTCCTACAATGAGCAGTTCTTC.